This T cell receptor beta chain is from a study of memory CD4+ T cells and cytomegalovirus serostatus. Study-wide context: Donors were healthy Belgian adults, several CMV seropositive and approximately 23 seronegative.

This clone is a singleton in its sample. Its matching antigen is unknown. The sort gate was single viable CD3+CD4+CD8-CD45RO+ cells for memory CD4+ T cells. CDR3 length equals 12 residues. Germline CDR1 and CDR2: MDHEN and SYDVKM. Deletions cut 3 bases from V and 9 bases from J, with 12 bases between. Study-wide results and caveats: Median bootstrapped AUC for CMV status was just under 0.97 originally, less than 0.92 US-trained.

Profiled with immunoSEQ multiplex PCR; TCRdb holds only in-frame clones, not every one. In the table there are approximately 61,000 clones, over 60% of which are singletons. This TCR derives from an adult in good health and CMV-seronegative. Some clones in this sample may be carry-over from other donors' samples. Sequenced input: memory CD4+ T cells from blood. The rearrangement uses TRBV28 and TRBJ2-7, with D unclear. The CDR3 DNA reads as TGTGCCAGCAGTTTGTCGGATTGGGGGCAGTACTTC. Its translation is CASSLSDWGQYF.